This entry lists 18 T cell receptor beta chains sequenced from one sample in a study of cytomegalovirus exposure and HLA in healthy donors (dated 2017 in TCRdb). Libraries were built with the immunoSEQ multiplex PCR assay. TCRdb stores this immuneACCESS table with in-frame sequences only. Part of the clones is absent; in the studies checked, under half of the shortfall reflects unresolved V genes, and no reason is known for the rest. Recorded for this sample are about 73,000 clones; around 96% of them occurred a single time. The top ten constitute less than 4% of the sample. Material: PBMCs. The receptors shown here come from a man aged 18-30 years in good health and CMV-seronegative.

V and J are TRBV2 and TRBJ2-1, with D perhaps matching TRBD2 (5 bases). The V end lost 2 bases, the J end lost 3 bases, and 11 bases lay between the germline ends. This CDR3 is 15 amino acids long. From germline, CDR1 is SNHLY and CDR2 FYNNEI. The CDR3 spells CASSESLASYNEQFF. In DNA, the CDR3 is TGTGCCAGCAGTGAAAGCCTAGCAAGCTACAATGAGCAGTTCTTC.

The rearrangement joins TRBV15 to TRBJ1-5; D remains unclear. V was cut by 5 bases and J by 3 bases, with 20 bases left in between. The CDR3 contains 17 residues. Per germline, CDR1 LNHNV and CDR2 YYDKDF (reference sequence). The CDR3 is CATSETRTGGYNQPQHF. The DNA of the CDR3 is TGTGCCACCAGCGAAACTAGGACGGGAGGTTACAATCAGCCCCAGCATTTT.

The chain employs TRBV28 and TRBJ2-4; perhaps TRBD2 as D (5 bases). The CDR3 loop spans 16 amino acids. Germline V lookup: CDR1 MDHEN, CDR2 SYDVKM. V dropped 5 bases and J dropped 2 bases, with 16 bases sitting between them. The CDR3 nucleotides are TGTGCCAGCAGTCACCCCACTGGAGGCTCCAAAAACATTCAGTACTTC. Translated, it gives CASSHPTGGSKNIQYF. Full variable domain (remainder filled in from reference TRBV28 and TRBJ2-4): DVKVTQSSRYLVKRTGEKVFLECVQDMDHENMFWYRQDPGLGLRLIYFSYDVKMKEKGDIPEGYSVSREKKERFSLILESASTNQTSMYLCASSHPTGGSKNIQYFGAGTRLSVL.

The chain links TRBV7-6 to TRBJ2-1; the match to TRBD1 covers 10 bases. V lost 5 bases and J lost 8; bases outside the gene matches: 12. The germline CDR1 and CDR2 sequences are SGHVS and FNYEAQ. CDR3 size: 16 residues. The CDR3 bases are TGTGCCAGCAGCCGCCCCGGGACAGGGGCTTCCCATGAGCAGTTCTTC. This codes for CASSRPGTGASHEQFF. Filled out from reference TRBV7-6 and TRBJ2-1, the complete variable domain reads GAGVSQSPRYKVTKRGQDVALRCDPISGHVSLYWYRQALGQGPEFLTYFNYEAQQDKSGLPNDRFSAERPEGSISTLTIQRTEQRDSAMYRCASSRPGTGASHEQFFGPGTRLTVL.

The V call is TRBV7-8, the J call TRBJ1-5; TRBD1 agrees at 8 bases. V gave up 1 base and J gave up 14 bases; unmatched junction bases: 10. CDR1 and CDR2 (germline): SGHVS, FQNEAQ. The CDR3 totals 14 residues. Here the CDR3 DNA reads TGTGCCAGCAGCTTAGATAACCCACAGGGGGGGAAGCATTTT. This codes for CASSLDNPQGGKHF.

The CDR3 coding sequence is TGTGCCAGCAGTTTAAAGTGGACAGGGGGCTACGAGCAGTACTTC. Encoded protein: CASSLKWTGGYEQYF. The V call is TRBV27, the J call TRBJ2-7, with 10 bases identical to TRBD1. Germline CDR1 is MNHEY and CDR2 is SMNVEV (reference sequence). The V gene end was trimmed by 2 bases and the J gene end by 3 bases; junction bases not matched to a gene: 4. CDR3 length equals 15 residues.

The chain has TRBV6-5 and TRBJ1-2; 8 bases match TRBD1. After removal of 0 bases from V and 7 bases from J, the junction contained 1 base not matched to a gene. Germline V gene data show CDR1 as MNHEY and CDR2 as SVGAGI. The CDR3 spans 13 residues. CDR3 sequence reads: CASSYSTGVGYTF. Written as DNA, the CDR3 is TGTGCCAGCAGTTACTCGACAGGGGTTGGCTACACCTTC.

The chain recombines TRBV30 with TRBJ2-3, with 13 positions matching TRBD2. The ends lost 2 bases at V and 0 bases at J; junction bases unmatched: 8. This CDR3 is 18 amino acids long. Germline values: CDR1 GTSNPN, CDR2 SVGIG (reference sequence). In DNA, the CDR3 is TGTGCCTGGAGTCTAGGACTAGCGGGGGCCGAAAGCACAGATACGCAGTATTTT. Its translation is CAWSLGLAGAESTDTQYF.

The chain links TRBV15 to TRBJ2-7, with a possible D match to TRBD2 (7 bases). The germline V gene encodes CDR1 LNHNV and CDR2 YYDKDF (reference sequence). The V end was cut by 4 bases, the J end by 3 bases, with 19 bases between. The CDR3 totals 16 residues. DNA of the CDR3: TGTGCCACCAGCATCGATCATGGGGGGGCGCTCTACGAGCAGTACTTC. Protein sequence: CATSIDHGGALYEQYF. The whole variable domain, filled in from reference TRBV15 and TRBJ2-7, reads DAMVIQNPRYQVTQFGKPVTLSCSQTLNHNVMYWYQQKSSQAPKLLFHYYDKDFNNEADTPDNFQSRRPNTSFCFLDIRSPGLGDTAMYLCATSIDHGGALYEQYFGPGTRLTVT.

The V call is TRBV7-2, the J call TRBJ2-7; TRBD1 aligns across 7 bases. This CDR3 is 15 amino acids long. After removal of 2 bases from V and 2 bases from J, the junction contained 6 bases not matched to a gene. Germline-derived CDR1 and CDR2 are SGHTA and FQGNSA. Here the CDR3 DNA reads TGTGCCAGCAGCTTATCCCCAGGGGGTGCCTACGAGCAGTACTTC. Translation: CASSLSPGGAYEQYF.

The V call is TRBV21-1, the J call TRBJ1-5; TRBD1 is the table's D call and was not checked against the DNA. TRBV21-1 is designated a pseudogene. The CDR3 runs to 18 residues. The CDR3 coding sequence is TGTGCCAGCAGCAAAAACCCCTCCGGGACAGGGCCTTTTCAGCCCCAGCATTTT. Translation: CASSKNPSGTGPFQPQHF.

This chain connects TRBV7-2 to TRBJ2-1; D gene unclear. The ends were cut back, 1 base at V and 6 bases at J, with 7 bases in the middle. The CDR3 spans 13 residues. CDR1 is SGHTA, CDR2 FQGNSA, per germline. The CDR3 is CASSLVIANEQFF. CDR3 DNA sequence: TGTGCCAGCAGCTTAGTAATAGCCAATGAGCAGTTCTTC. The entire variable domain, with the rest obtained from reference TRBV7-2 and TRBJ2-1, is as follows: GAGVSQSPSNKVTEKGKDVELRCDPISGHTALYWYRQSLGQGLEFLIYFQGNSAPDKSGLPSDRFSAERTGGSVSTLTIQRTQQEDSAVYLCASSLVIANEQFFGPGTRLTVL.

This chain uses TRBV2 with TRBJ2-7, with 10 bases that match TRBD1. The CDR3 contains 15 residues. CDR1 is SNHLY, CDR2 FYNNEI, per germline. V was pared by 2 bases and J by 4 bases, with 5 bases of the junction left unmatched. The CDR3 here is CASSEWGTGAYEQYF. The CDR3 nucleotides read TGTGCCAGCAGTGAATGGGGGACAGGGGCTTACGAGCAGTACTTC.

Here the CDR3 reads CASSLVWEMGNQPQHF. CDR3 DNA sequence: TGTGCCAGCAGCTTGGTTTGGGAGATGGGCAATCAGCCCCAGCATTTT. The chain joins TRBV5-5 to TRBJ1-5, with D unclear. V was trimmed by 0 bases and J by 2 bases, leaving 12 bases between them. Per the germline V gene, CDR1 is SGHKS and CDR2 is YYEKEE (reference sequence). This CDR3 contains 16 residues.

The rearrangement uses TRBV9 and TRBJ2-2, with 14 bases lining up with TRBD2. The length of the CDR3 is 16 residues. CDR1 is SGDLS and CDR2 is YYNGEE in the germline V gene. V dropped 3 bases and J dropped 7; count of bases not matched to a gene: 5. The CDR3 spells CASSATSGGAGGELFF. The CDR3 bases are TGTGCCAGCAGCGCGACTAGCGGGGGGGCGGGCGGGGAGCTGTTTTTT.

V is TRBV7-8 and J is TRBJ1-2; no firm D call. V lost 5 bases to trimming and J lost 5 bases, with 18 bases between them. The CDR3 spans 15 residues. Per the germline V gene, CDR1 is SGHVS and CDR2 is FQNEAQ. CDR3 sequence (DNA): TGTGCCAGCAGCCCCGATGTACGACAATATTATGGCTACACCTTC. This translates into CASSPDVRQYYGYTF.

CDR3 protein: CATSRDSTLSSGNTIYF. CDR3 DNA: TGTGCCACCAGCAGAGATAGTACCCTTAGCTCTGGAAACACCATATATTTT. V and J are TRBV15 and TRBJ1-3; no firm D call. Between the trimmed V and J ends, which lost 0 bases and 0 bases, there was a span of 12 bases. The germline V gene has CDR1 LNHNV and CDR2 YYDKDF (reference sequence). The CDR3 is made up of 17 amino acids.

This chain links TRBV5-1 with TRBJ1-4; no clear D gene. V gave up 0 bases and J gave up 4 bases, with 10 bases separating them. Germline V gives CDR1 SGHRS, CDR2 YFSETQ. This CDR3 has 15 amino acids. The CDR3 reads CASSLERPHNEKLFF. The CDR3 DNA reads as TGCGCCAGCAGCTTGGAGCGGCCCCATAATGAAAAACTGTTTTTT.